These 24 T cell receptor beta chains originate from one sample sequenced in a study of blood T cell repertoires in COVID-19. The assay was immunoSEQ multiplex PCR, and TCRdb's table has in-frame clones only and misses some. The repertoire includes 400,000 to 550,000 clones, 85% to 90% of them detected once, and about 4.3% sits in the top ten. The sample consisted of peripheral blood. Receptors originate from a woman younger than 45 with acute or convalescent COVID-19.

The genes are TRBV24-1 and TRBJ1-5; 10 nucleotides line up with TRBD1. CDR1 and CDR2 from the germline V gene are KGHDR and SFDVKD. V shed 2 bases and J 6 bases; nucleotides not matched to a gene: 6. The CDR3 runs 16 residues. The CDR3 coding sequence is TGTGCCACCAGTGATTCGAGGACAGGGGGAGGTCAGCCCCAGCATTTT. It is translated as CATSDSRTGGGQPQHF.

The chain employs TRBV25-1 and TRBJ1-1, with 7 bases fitting TRBD1. Trimming cost V 2 bases and J 7 bases; bases outside gene matches: 10. CDR1 is MGHDK, CDR2 SYGVNS, per germline. The CDR3 runs to 15 residues. CDR3 protein: CASSERRGGFVEAFF. CDR3 DNA: TGTGCCAGCAGTGAAAGACGAGGGGGCTTTGTTGAAGCTTTCTTT. The whole variable domain, remainder taken from reference TRBV25-1 and TRBJ1-1, is EADIYQTPRYLVIGTGKKITLECSQTMGHDKMYWYQQDPGMELHLIHYSYGVNSTEKGDLSSESTVSRIRTEHFPLTLESARPSHTSQYLCASSERRGGFVEAFFGQGTRLTVV.

With respect to this clone: Its ends do not fully match the called genes, so a read error is possible. The rearrangement uses TRBV2 and TRBJ2-7; 7 bases are a match to TRBD2. CDR1 and CDR2 (germline): SNHLY, FYNNEI. This CDR3 comprises 13 residues. The CDR3 is CASNGGESYEQCF. CDR3 sequence (DNA): TGTGCCAGCAATGGGGGGGAATCCTACGAGCAGTGCTTC.

The count of this clone is one. This sequence joins TRBV19 and TRBJ2-7, with 10 bases that match TRBD1. The V gene end was trimmed by 6 bases and the J gene end by 5 bases; junction bases not matched to a gene: 10. Germline lookup yields CDR1 LNHDA and CDR2 SQIVND (reference sequence). This CDR3 spans 15 amino acids. CDR3 loop: CASSLRTGGGHEQYF. In DNA, the CDR3 is TGTGCCAGTAGCCTGAGGACAGGGGGGGGACACGAGCAGTACTTC.

V gene TRBV5-4 combines with J gene TRBJ2-7; 8 bases match TRBD2. V was clipped by 4 bases and J by 3 bases; unmatched bases: 12. The germline V gene encodes CDR1 SGHNT and CDR2 YYREEE (reference sequence). The length of the CDR3 is 16 residues. The CDR3 DNA sequence: TGTGCCAGCAGCCCCGGGGGGTTAGCGGGGCGCTACGAGCAGTACTTC. Its translation is CASSPGGLAGRYEQYF.

The chain uses TRBV11-2 and TRBJ1-4; D remains ambiguous. The CDR3 has 15 amino acids. The germline V gene encodes CDR1 SGHAT and CDR2 FQNNGV. The V end was cut by 3 bases, the J end by 0 bases, with 8 bases between. CDR3 bases: TGTGCCAGCAGCTTGGGCACGGCAACTAATGAAAAACTGTTTTTT. As protein: CASSLGTATNEKLFF.

This chain joins TRBV10-2 and TRBJ1-1; D possibly corresponds to TRBD1 (6 bases). Deletions cut 6 bases from V and 3 bases from J, with 14 bases between. Germline loops: CDR1 WSHSY, CDR2 SAAADI. There are 14 residues in the CDR3. The CDR3 DNA is TGCGCCAGCAGCCCCGGCGAGGGGGACACTGAAGCTTTCTTT. Translation gives CASSPGEGDTEAFF.

This rearrangement joins TRBV29-1 to TRBJ2-1; tentatively, D is TRBD2 (5 bases). This CDR3 is 13 amino acids long. Germline CDR1 and CDR2: SQVTM and ANQGSEA. V was trimmed by 6 bases and J by 3 bases, leaving 12 bases between them. The DNA of the CDR3 is TGCAGCGTAGCGGTGTTGGTCTACAATGAGCAGTTCTTC. Amino acid sequence: CSVAVLVYNEQFF.

Regarding this clone: Its ends do not fully match the called genes, so a read error is possible. This chain uses TRBV7-2 with TRBJ2-6; maybe TRBD1 (5 bases). The CDR3 is 16 residues long. Germline V lookup: CDR1 SGHTA, CDR2 FQGNSA. The CDR3 reads CASSFQGNVGANVLTF. The CDR3 DNA sequence: TGCGCCAGCAGCTTCCAGGGAAACGTTGGGGCCAACGTCCTGACTTTC.

The rearrangement uses TRBV9 and TRBJ1-2, with 7 bases matching TRBD1. The V segment lost 4 bases and the J segment 0 bases; nucleotides outside the gene matches: 3. CDR3 size: 14 residues. In germline, CDR1 is SGDLS, CDR2 YYNGEE. This CDR3 reads CASSLGTANYGYTF. The CDR3 nucleotides read TGTGCCAGCAGCTTGGGGACAGCTAACTATGGCTACACCTTC.

This chain joins TRBV3-1 (or the pseudogene TRBV3-2) and TRBJ2-5; 7 bases are shared with TRBD2. CDR1 and CDR2 from the germline V gene are LGHDT and YNNKEL (reference sequence). This CDR3 is built from 14 residues. Trimming removed 6 bases from V and 4 bases from J; junction bases left unmatched: 8. In nucleotides, the CDR3 is TGTGCCAGCAGTCGGGAGGTCAGAGGAGAGACCCAGTACTTC. Protein product: CASSREVRGETQYF.

V gene TRBV4-1 combines with J gene TRBJ1-5; D is ambiguous. V lost 4 bases and J lost 7, with 14 bases in between. The CDR3 totals 14 residues. Germline-derived CDR1 and CDR2 are MGHRA and YSYEKL. The CDR3: CASSPRLNPQPQHF. CDR3 nucleotides: TGCGCCAGCAGCCCGCGACTGAACCCCCAGCCCCAGCATTTT.

The chain employs TRBV6-7 and TRBJ2-7, with 7 bases identical to TRBD1. TRBV6-7 falls under the ORF class, with uncertain function. The length of the CDR3 is 15 residues. After removal of 6 bases from V and 0 bases from J, the junction contained 8 bases not matched to a gene. The CDR3: CASSSTGFGSYEQYF. CDR3 nucleotide sequence: TGTGCCAGCAGCTCGACAGGGTTCGGCTCCTACGAGCAGTACTTC.

The chain uses TRBV7-9 and TRBJ2-1; D is unresolved. Trimming took off 6 bases at V and 8 bases at J, with 11 bases between the two ends. This CDR3 has 12 residues. Germline CDR1 is SEHNR and CDR2 is FQNEAQ (reference sequence). CDR3 in amino acids: CASSPGWDEQFF. The CDR3 DNA is TGTGCCAGCAGTCCAGGTTGGGATGAGCAGTTCTTC. The variable domain in full, with the rest retrieved from reference TRBV7-9 and TRBJ2-1, is DTGVSQNPRHKITKRGQNVTFRCDPISEHNRLYWYRQTLGQGPEFLTYFQNEAQLEKSRLLSDRFSAERPKGSFSTLEIQRTEQGDSAMYLCASSPGWDEQFFGPGTRLTVL.

The chain couples TRBV30 to TRBJ2-7; TRBD2 matches 10 bases. The V segment lost 0 bases and the J segment 3 bases; nucleotides outside the gene matches: 8. The CDR3 has 16 amino acids. The germline V gene encodes CDR1 GTSNPN and CDR2 SVGIG (reference sequence). The CDR3 protein is CAWSVPRAGGLYEQYF. Here the CDR3 DNA reads TGTGCCTGGAGTGTACCTCGAGCGGGGGGGCTCTACGAGCAGTACTTC. Using reference TRBV30 and TRBJ2-7 for the parts outside the CDR3, the full variable domain is SQTIHQWPATLVQPVGSPLSLECTVEGTSNPNLYWYRQAAGRGLQLLFYSVGIGQISSEVPQNLSASRPQDRQFILSSKKLLLSDSGFYLCAWSVPRAGGLYEQYFGPGTRLTVT.

The rearrangement joins TRBV29-1 to TRBJ2-5; D is unclear. V lost 6 bases, J lost 3 bases, and 14 bases lay in between. CDR3 size: 13 residues. The V gene's germline CDR1 is SQVTM and CDR2 ANQGSEA. The CDR3 region has the DNA TGCAGCGTCCATAGTGATGTCAAAGAGACCCAGTACTTC. Translated, it gives CSVHSDVKETQYF.

This rearrangement joins TRBV27 to TRBJ1-1, with D uncertain. Germline loops: CDR1 MNHEY, CDR2 SMNVEV (reference sequence). V was shortened by 6 bases and J by 4 bases, with 15 bases between the two germline ends. The CDR3 runs 14 residues. The chain's CDR3 is CASSMGPLGTEAFF. As DNA, the CDR3 is TGTGCCAGCAGCATGGGCCCCCTGGGCACTGAAGCTTTCTTT.

The genes are TRBV4-1 and TRBJ1-5, with D unresolved. Germline CDR1 reads MGHRA; CDR2 reads YSYEKL. Deletions cut 0 bases from V and 4 bases from J, with 13 bases between. This CDR3 comprises 16 residues. For the CDR3, the DNA is TGCGCCAGCAGCCAAGATCTCCTGCAGGCTAATCAGCCCCAGCATTTT. Translated: CASSQDLLQANQPQHF.

The chain has TRBV18 and TRBJ2-1, with D possibly being TRBD1 (6 bases). V lost 0 bases, J lost 8 bases, and 11 bases lay in between. Germline V lookup: CDR1 KGHSH, CDR2 LQKENI. The CDR3 has 14 amino acids. The DNA of the CDR3 is TGTGCCAGCTCACCACCCCGAGGGGGATATGAGCAGTTCTTC. Amino acid sequence: CASSPPRGGYEQFF.

V usage is TRBV6-5 and J usage is TRBJ1-3; perhaps TRBD1 as D (5 bases). CDR3 length: 16 residues. Germline V CDR1 and CDR2: MNHEY, SVGAGI. The V gene lost 0 bases and the J gene lost 0 bases, with 9 bases spanning the gap. CDR3 region: CASSYSGQNSGNTIYF. The CDR3 bases are TGTGCCAGCAGTTACTCCGGACAAAACTCTGGAAACACCATATATTTT.

J is TRBJ2-5 and V is TRBV28; D is possibly TRBD2 (7 bases). V was trimmed by 2 bases and J by 2 bases, leaving 18 bases between them. The germline V gene encodes CDR1 MDHEN and CDR2 SYDVKM. The CDR3 runs 17 residues. The CDR3 protein is CASSLGAVGGPQETQYF. In nucleotides, the CDR3 is TGTGCCAGCAGTTTAGGGGCGGTGGGGGGGCCGCAAGAGACCCAGTACTTC.

The chain links TRBV5-5 to TRBJ2-5; tentatively, D is TRBD1 (6 bases). Germline CDR1 and CDR2: SGHKS and YYEKEE (reference sequence). The CDR3 sequence is 15 residues long. Deletions cut 2 bases from V and 2 bases from J, with 13 bases between. The CDR3 region has the DNA TGTGCCAGCAGCTTTACAGGGCAGGGGCAAGAGACCCAGTACTTC. It specifies CASSFTGQGQETQYF.

Points on this clone: This sample also contains other DNA sequences that code for the same CDR3. The chain combines TRBV5-1 with TRBJ2-7; 7 nucleotides line up with TRBD1. The CDR3 sequence is 13 residues long. V was clipped by 4 bases and J by 3 bases; unmatched bases: 4. Germline loops: CDR1 SGHRS, CDR2 YFSETQ. The CDR3 protein is CASSLGQVYEQYF. CDR3 DNA sequence: TGCGCCAGCAGCCTTGGACAGGTCTACGAGCAGTACTTC.

The chain is built from TRBV10-2 and TRBJ2-7, with 11 bases identical to TRBD1. Per germline, CDR1 WSHSY and CDR2 SAAADI. There are 15 residues in the CDR3. The junction had 4 bases not matched to a gene; V was cut back by 6 bases and J by 0 bases. CDR3 sequence: CASRLGQGVSYEQYF. The CDR3 nucleotides are TGCGCCAGCAGGTTGGGACAGGGGGTCTCCTACGAGCAGTACTTC.